The sequence of this T cell receptor beta chain was determined in a study of CD8+CD57+ T cells in acquired aplastic anemia. Turning to the study itself: Reads per healthy sample averaged about 10.8 million (CD4+) and 11.0 million (CD8+).

This clonotype was seen a handful of times. It was genomic DNA that served as the template for profiling TCR beta VDJ and CDR3. TCRdb redid the calling of the reads with MiXCR, one entry per CDR3 protein. Counted here are about 200,000 distinct CDR3 sequences, 30% to 40% occurring once; the ten biggest clones make up about 1.1%. CDR1 and CDR2 (germline): MNHNS, SASEGT. CDR3 length equals 12 residues. V shed 6 bases, J shed 10 bases, and the junction held 6 bases outside the gene matches. The chain links TRBV6-1 to TRBJ2-1, with 7 bases that match TRBD2. The sequence was collected from a human donor in good health, serving as a control. Sequences were obtained from sorted CD4+, CD8+, or CD8+CD57+ T cells (not recorded which) from PBMCs. CDR3 in amino acids: CASRFAAGEQFF. In DNA, the CDR3 is TGTGCCAGCAGATTCGCAGCGGGAGAGCAGTTCTTC.